Listed below are T cell receptor beta chains from one sample, sequenced in a study of cytomegalovirus exposure and HLA in healthy donors. The method was immunoSEQ multiplex PCR; TCRdb's version includes in-frame clones alone and lacks a portion of them. This repertoire shows roughly 120,000 clones, under 80% found once; its top ten account for about 13%. Material: PBMCs. Receptors originate from a woman aged 60-70 years in good health and CMV-seropositive. Both conserved end residues are part of each CDR3. Fields, in order: V gene, clone size, D gene, J gene, CDR3 DNA, CDR3 protein. A D gene is named only where the DNA matches it firmly. Clone size appears in some rows only: once, few, many, or a class for an expanded clone.

TRBV4-2	NA	TRBD2	TRBJ2-1	TGTGCCAGCAGCCAAGCGTGGACGGGAGGTGGGGCCTACAATGAGCAGTTCTTC	CASSQAWTGGGAYNEQFF
TRBV7-2	few	NA	TRBJ1-5	TGTGCCAGCAGCTTAGGGAGGAGCAATCAGCCCCAGCATTTT	CASSLGRSNQPQHF
TRBV6-5	once	TRBD2	TRBJ2-7	TGTGCCAGCAGTTACCAGGCTAGCGGGACCTACGAGCAGTACTTC	CASSYQASGTYEQYF
TRBV18	NA	NA	TRBJ2-2	TGTGCCAGCTCAAACGAGCGGAACACCGGGGAGCTGTTTTTT	CASSNERNTGELFF
TRBV18	NA	NA	TRBJ2-7	TGTGCCAGCTCATCCTGGCCCCCGGGACAAATCTACGAGCAGTACTTC	CASSSWPPGQIYEQYF
TRBV11-2	NA	NA	TRBJ1-6	TGTGCCAGCAGCTTAGCGGGATATAATTCACCCCTCCACTTT	CASSLAGYNSPLHF
TRBV15	once	TRBD1	TRBJ1-2	TGTGCCACCCGAGGACAGGCGGGCTATGGCTACACCTTC	CATRGQAGYGYTF
TRBV7-2	NA	NA	TRBJ1-1	TGTGCCAGCAGCTTAACCTACAGGGTTGGGAACACTGAAGCTTTCTTT	CASSLTYRVGNTEAFF
TRBV4-3	NA	NA	TRBJ2-7	TGCGCCAGCAGCCGTCAGGCAGGGAACTACGAGCAGTACTTC	CASSRQAGNYEQYF
TRBV6-5	once	TRBD2	TRBJ2-7	TGTGCCAGCAGTTATTCGGGACTAGCGGGACCTTACGAGCAGTACTTC	CASSYSGLAGPYEQYF
TRBV5-4	NA	NA	TRBJ2-5	TGTGCTCAGGGGGGTGGCCTAGCGGGTCAAGAGACCCAGTACTTC	CAQGGGLAGQETQYF
TRBV10-2	NA	NA	TRBJ1-1	TGCGCCAGCAGTGAACAGGAGAACACTGAAGCTTTCTTT	CASSEQENTEAFF
TRBV7-9	NA	NA	TRBJ2-2	TGTGCCAGCAGCTTGACGGAGGACCACGAGCTGTTTTTT	CASSLTEDHELFF
TRBV9	once	TRBD2	TRBJ2-3	TGTGCCAGCAGCGTTAGCGGGGGAAGCACAGATACGCAGTATTTT	CASSVSGGSTDTQYF
TRBV25-1	NA	TRBD1	TRBJ1-5	TGTGCCAGCAGTGACTCAAGACAGGGGGCAGAGCAGCCCCAGCATTTT	CASSDSRQGAEQPQHF
TRBV30	NA	TRBD2	TRBJ2-2	TGTGCCTGGAGTGCCGGGAGGAGCACCGGGGAGCTGTTTTTT	CAWSAGRSTGELFF
TRBV7-2	NA	TRBD2	TRBJ2-2	TGTGCCAGCAGCTCGTTGCCCACTAGCGGGGGAAACACCGGGGAGCTGTTTTTT	CASSSLPTSGGNTGELFF
TRBV7-6	NA	TRBD1	TRBJ2-5	TGTGCCAGCACCTCAGGGACAGGTGGTGAGACCCAGTACTTC	CASTSGTGGETQYF
TRBV10-2	once	NA	TRBJ2-7	TGCGCCAGCAGTGACCCTCGTGTGACAGGAGATCCCTACGAGCAGTACTTC	CASSDPRVTGDPYEQYF
TRBV25-1	once	NA	TRBJ1-5	TGTGCCAGCAGTGAATACGGTAGCAATCAGCCCCAGCATTTT	CASSEYGSNQPQHF
TRBV4-3	NA	NA	TRBJ1-2	TGCGCCAGCAGCCAAGATGCAGGGACTAACTATGGCTACACCTTC	CASSQDAGTNYGYTF
TRBV29-1	once	NA	TRBJ2-5	TGCAGCGTTGGGGGCGTGGGCCAAGAGACCCAGTACTTC	CSVGGVGQETQYF